The 2 T cell receptor beta chains below were found in one sample sequenced in a study of cytomegalovirus exposure and HLA in healthy donors. The assay was immunoSEQ multiplex PCR, and TCRdb's table has in-frame clones only and misses some. The sample includes 100,000 or so clones, about 88% of them seen just once. Sequenced material: PBMCs. The source of these receptors is a man aged 18 to 30 in good health and CMV-seropositive.

V gene TRBV4-2 combines with J gene TRBJ1-1, with D tentatively TRBD1 (6 bases). The length of the CDR3 is 14 residues. Germline CDR1 is LGHNA and CDR2 is YNFKEQ. V lost 3 bases to trimming and J lost 1 base, with 9 bases between them. The CDR3 DNA follows: TGTGCCAGCAGCCAGTCGACAGGGAACACTGAAGCTTTCTTT. The encoded protein is CASSQSTGNTEAFF.

About this clone itself: At one boundary the junction diverges from the germline segment, which might be a read error. The chain links TRBV11-2 to TRBJ2-2, with D unclear. CDR1 and CDR2 (germline): SGHAT, FQNNGV. The CDR3 runs 11 residues. The DNA of the CDR3 is TGTGCCGCGGCGAACACTGGGGAGCTGTTTTTT. Translation gives CAAANTGELFF.